Shown below are 18 T cell receptor beta chains from a single sample sequenced in a study of blood T cell repertoires in COVID-19. Generated by immunoSEQ multiplex PCR, the TCRdb table keeps only in-frame clones and is missing some. This table holds roughly 180,000 clones, about 80% found once. Material for sequencing was PBMCs or T cells enriched from blood (not recorded which). All receptors derive from a man in his 60s who had been exposed to COVID-19.

V is TRBV11-2 and J is TRBJ2-7, with 7 bases aligning to TRBD1. Germline values: CDR1 SGHAT, CDR2 FQNNGV. With V trimmed by 5 bases and J by 3 bases, 4 bases remained unmatched. The CDR3 sequence is 13 residues long. The CDR3 DNA is TGTGCCAGCAGCCGGGGACAGAACTACGAGCAGTACTTC. The encoded protein is CASSRGQNYEQYF. Full variable domain (outside the CDR3, taken from reference TRBV11-2 and TRBJ2-7): EAGVAQSPRYKIIEKRQSVAFWCNPISGHATLYWYQQILGQGPKLLIQFQNNGVVDDSQLPKDRFSAERLKGVDSTLKIQPAKLEDSAVYLCASSRGQNYEQYFGPGTRLTVT.

This chain links TRBV5-1 with TRBJ2-3; TRBD2 matches at 10 bases. V shed 0 bases, J shed 0 bases, and the junction held 10 bases outside the gene matches. CDR1 and CDR2 from the germline V gene are SGHRS and YFSETQ. The CDR3 totals 19 residues. CDR3 residues: CASSLVTSGKPLSTDTQYF. In DNA form, the CDR3 reads TGCGCCAGCAGCTTGGTCACTAGCGGGAAACCCTTAAGCACAGATACGCAGTATTTT.

This clone showed up many times. The genes are TRBV7-6 and TRBJ1-1; D may be TRBD1 (5 bases). This CDR3 spans 14 amino acids. Germline CDR1 and CDR2: SGHVS and FNYEAQ. V was shortened by 3 bases and J by 6 bases, with 14 bases between the two germline ends. The chain's CDR3 is CASSFGADSAEAFF. The CDR3 DNA sequence: TGTGCCAGCAGCTTTGGGGCCGACAGCGCTGAAGCTTTCTTT.

The chain is built from TRBV18 and TRBJ1-2; 8 nucleotides align to TRBD1. From germline, CDR1 is KGHSH and CDR2 LQKENI. The ends lost 3 bases at V and 6 bases at J; junction bases unmatched: 0. CDR3 size: 12 residues. In nucleotides, the CDR3 is TGTGCCAGCTCACCGGACAGGGATGGCTACACCTTC. Protein product: CASSPDRDGYTF.

The V call is TRBV19, the J call TRBJ2-3; the D gene is possibly TRBD2 (5 bases). Germline CDR1 reads LNHDA; CDR2 reads SQIVND (reference sequence). The V end was cut by 4 bases, the J end by 6 bases, with 11 bases between. This CDR3 comprises 13 residues. The CDR3 region is CASSTGSMDTQYF. CDR3 in DNA: TGTGCCAGTAGTACGGGGAGCATGGATACGCAGTATTTT. The variable domain in full, with the rest retrieved from reference TRBV19 and TRBJ2-3, is DGGITQSPKYLFRKEGQNVTLSCEQNLNHDAMYWYRQDPGQGLRLIYYSQIVNDFQKGDIAEGYSVSREKKESFPLTVTSAQKNPTAFYLCASSTGSMDTQYFGPGTRLTVL.

V is TRBV6-6 and J is TRBJ1-1; 9 nucleotides match TRBD1. The CDR3 spans 17 residues. Germline loops: CDR1 MNHNY, CDR2 SVGAGI (reference sequence). The trim removed 5 bases at V and 0 bases at J, leaving 10 bases unmatched. The chain's CDR3 is CASSRYRGLGMNTEAFF. The CDR3 coding sequence is TGTGCCAGCAGTCGTTACAGGGGGCTCGGGATGAACACTGAAGCTTTCTTT.

This clone has a handful of counts. The chain uses TRBV3-1 (or the pseudogene TRBV3-2) and TRBJ2-7; 10 bases fit TRBD1. Germline V CDR1 and CDR2: LGHDT, YNNKEL (reference sequence). Trimming removed 2 bases from V and 1 base from J; junction bases left unmatched: 5. The CDR3 runs to 16 residues. CDR3 residues: CASSQLTGGFSYEQYF. DNA of the CDR3: TGTGCCAGCAGCCAACTGACAGGGGGCTTTTCCTACGAGCAGTACTTC.

The J gene is TRBJ2-7, the V gene TRBV19, with 12 bases identical to TRBD2. J lost 6 bases, V lost 7 bases, and 10 bases had no gene match. The V gene's germline CDR1 is LNHDA and CDR2 SQIVND (reference sequence). This CDR3 spans 15 amino acids. The CDR3 bases are TGTGCCAGTACCCTACTAGCGGGAGGAGTCGGCGAGCAGTACTTC. Its protein product is CASTLLAGGVGEQYF.

The rearrangement joins TRBV5-4 to TRBJ1-2; 9 bases align to TRBD1. The CDR3 contains 14 residues. Germline assignment: CDR1 SGHNT and CDR2 YYREEE (reference sequence). V shed 3 bases and J 6 bases; nucleotides not matched to a gene: 6. CDR3 loop: CASSSRTGANGYTF. The CDR3 DNA follows: TGTGCCAGCAGCTCCAGGACAGGGGCAAATGGCTACACCTTC.

CDR3 sequence: CATTLDRGSYNEQFF. CDR3 nucleotides: TGTGCCACCACCCTGGATCGCGGCTCCTACAATGAGCAGTTCTTC. The chain links TRBV19 to TRBJ2-1; no definite D call. Germline-derived CDR1 and CDR2 are LNHDA and SQIVND (reference sequence). The length of the CDR3 is 15 residues. The germline V and J ends were trimmed by 10 bases and 0 bases, with 16 bases remaining between them.

A single count supports this clone. The chain has TRBV5-6 and TRBJ2-7; 7 bases fit TRBD1. This CDR3 region has 15 residues. Germline loops: CDR1 SGHDT, CDR2 YYEEEE. The J segment lost 0 bases and the V segment lost 4 bases, leaving 7 bases of the junction unmatched. CDR3 residues: CASSQGGFPSYEQYF. CDR3 bases: TGTGCCAGCAGCCAAGGGGGCTTCCCCTCCTACGAGCAGTACTTC.

This chain uses TRBV7-6 with TRBJ2-1; TRBD2 might be the D (7 bases). Trimming stripped 3 bases from V and 7 bases from J, with 16 bases between. Germline loops: CDR1 SGHVS, CDR2 FNYEAQ. The CDR3 sequence is 15 residues long. As DNA, the CDR3 is TGTGCCAGCAGCTTGGGAGGGGGAGGATGGAATGAGCAGTTCTTC. Amino acids: CASSLGGGGWNEQFF.

A few counts support this clone. The V call is TRBV7-2, the J call TRBJ2-2, with 7 bases fitting TRBD2. This CDR3 has 16 amino acids. The junction had 9 bases not matched to a gene; V was cut back by 5 bases and J by 3 bases. CDR1 and CDR2 from the germline V gene are SGHTA and FQGNSA. The CDR3 nucleotides are TGTGCCAGCAGCCCCCGAGGCGGGGGATACACCGGGGAGCTGTTTTTT. It yields the protein CASSPRGGGYTGELFF.

The chain couples TRBV5-1 to TRBJ1-1, with D unclear. Germline CDR1 reads SGHRS; CDR2 reads YFSETQ. Trimming shortened V by 4 bases and J by 6 bases, and 19 bases separated the two germline ends. The CDR3 loop spans 15 amino acids. CDR3 region: CASSTMGRSGSEAFF. DNA for the CDR3: TGCGCCAGCAGCACCATGGGCCGGAGCGGTTCTGAAGCTTTCTTT. Full variable domain (remainder filled in from reference TRBV5-1 and TRBJ1-1): KAGVTQTPRYLIKTRGQQVTLSCSPISGHRSVSWYQQTPGQGLQFLFEYFSETQRNKGNFPGRFSGRQFSNSRSEMNVSTLELGDSALYLCASSTMGRSGSEAFFGQGTRLTVV.

V gene TRBV12-5 combines with J gene TRBJ1-1, with 8 bases aligning to TRBD1. V shed 0 bases, J shed 3 bases, and the junction held 6 bases outside the gene matches. The CDR3 has 16 residues. CDR1 and CDR2 from the germline V gene are LGHNT and FRNRAP. For the CDR3, the DNA is TGTGCTAGTGGTTTGGTACTCGGACAGGGAGACACTGAAGCTTTCTTT. Its protein product is CASGLVLGQGDTEAFF.

This clone was picked up a small number of times. V and J are TRBV5-8 and TRBJ1-1; 9 nucleotides line up with TRBD1. Germline CDR1 is SGHTS and CDR2 is YDEGEE. Trimming cost V 0 bases and J 4 bases; bases outside gene matches: 4. This CDR3 spans 15 amino acids. This CDR3 is CASSLEDRGSTEAFF. Here the CDR3 DNA reads TGTGCCAGCAGCTTGGAAGACAGGGGGAGCACTGAAGCTTTCTTT.

V and J are TRBV11-2 and TRBJ2-2; the D gene is possibly TRBD1 (6 bases). The length of the CDR3 is 16 residues. CDR1 and CDR2 from the germline V gene are SGHAT and FQNNGV. With 3 bases removed from V and 1 base from J, the gap between germline ends came to 12 bases. The DNA for the CDR3 is TGTGCCAGCAGCTTTAATGCCAGGGGGAACACCGGGGAGCTGTTTTTT. Translating it yields CASSFNARGNTGELFF. The complete variable domain, with remaining parts taken from reference TRBV11-2 and TRBJ2-2, reads EAGVAQSPRYKIIEKRQSVAFWCNPISGHATLYWYQQILGQGPKLLIQFQNNGVVDDSQLPKDRFSAERLKGVDSTLKIQPAKLEDSAVYLCASSFNARGNTGELFFGEGSRLTVL.

This chain joins TRBV19 and TRBJ1-4; D gene uncertain. Germline loops: CDR1 LNHDA, CDR2 SQIVND (reference sequence). V was trimmed by 5 bases and J by 4 bases, leaving 2 bases between them. CDR3 length: 11 residues. The CDR3 loop is CASSLNEKLFF. The CDR3 bases are TGTGCCAGTAGTCTTAATGAAAAACTGTTTTTT.